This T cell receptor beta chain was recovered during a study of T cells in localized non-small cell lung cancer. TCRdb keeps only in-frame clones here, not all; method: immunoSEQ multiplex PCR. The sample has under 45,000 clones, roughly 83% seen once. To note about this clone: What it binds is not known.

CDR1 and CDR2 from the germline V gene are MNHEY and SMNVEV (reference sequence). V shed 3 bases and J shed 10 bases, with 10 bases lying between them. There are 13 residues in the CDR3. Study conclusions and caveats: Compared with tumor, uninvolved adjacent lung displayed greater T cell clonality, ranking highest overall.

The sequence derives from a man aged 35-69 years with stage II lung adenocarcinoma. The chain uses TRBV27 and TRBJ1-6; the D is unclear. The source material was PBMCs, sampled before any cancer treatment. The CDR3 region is CASSFHTPSPLHF. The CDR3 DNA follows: TGTGCCAGCAGTTTCCACACACCATCACCCCTCCACTTT.